The 6 T cell receptor beta chains listed next were all sequenced from one sample in a study of T cells after yellow fever vaccination (dated by TCRdb to the late 2010s). The library was generated by 5' RACE. Sequencing relied on an Illumina HiSeq 2500. TCRdb ran its own pipeline on the public reads, namely fastp trimming at Q25 and MiXCR clone calling, and kept in-frame beta chains. Each entry merges the rows of one CDR3 protein and shows their most common DNA and genes. Here the sample has a few hundred thousand distinct CDR3 sequences; roughly 8.4% occur a single time. Around 17% of the sample lies in the top ten. What this sample's treatment or condition label stands for: live attenuated yellow fever vaccine strain. The material sequenced was PBMCs, taken about 49 days after the first yellow fever vaccination. All receptors derive from a man in his late teens or twenties who received the YFV17D yellow fever vaccine.

The chain links TRBV4-3 to TRBJ2-7; D call uncertain. Trimming pared 3 bases from V and 2 bases from J, leaving 11 bases between. The CDR3 loop spans 14 amino acids. Germline CDR1 LGHNA, CDR2 YSLEER. The CDR3 coding sequence is TGCGCCAGCAGCCATGATTTTAAGGCCTACGAGCAGTACTTC. It codes for CASSHDFKAYEQYF.

Concerning this clonotype itself: An end of the junction does not agree with germline; a read error may underlie this. The rearrangement joins TRBV20-1 to TRBJ2-7; 10 bases are a match to TRBD2. CDR3 length: 16 amino acids. Germline-derived CDR1 and CDR2 are DFQATT and SNEGSKA (reference sequence). This CDR3 reads CCASPLAGATTYEQYF. The CDR3 DNA follows: TGCTGTGCTAGTCCGCTAGCGGGGGCCACAACCTACGAGCAGTACTTC.

The table lists this clonotype with a few counts. The V and J genes are TRBV12-3 or TRBV12-4 and TRBJ2-7; D unclear. The ends were cut back, 8 bases at V and 3 bases at J, with 17 bases in the middle. The CDR3 loop spans 14 amino acids. CDR3 bases: TGTGCCAGCGGGCCGACCTCGACCGACTACGAGCAGTACTTC. It is translated as CASGPTSTDYEQYF.

This clonotype has only a few counts. The rearrangement uses TRBV7-2 and TRBJ1-5; D is unclear. Per the germline V gene, CDR1 is SGHTA and CDR2 is FQGNSA. The CDR3 has 12 residues. Trimming cost V 5 bases and J 6 bases, with 8 bases left between them. CDR3 coding DNA: TGTGCCAGCAGCACGCCCCCTCAGCCCCAGCATTTT. Translated: CASSTPPQPQHF.

The chain combines TRBV29-1 with TRBJ2-2; D is uncertain. This CDR3 region has 12 residues. The ends were cut back, 5 bases at V and 1 base at J, with 5 bases in the middle. Germline V gene data show CDR1 as SQVTM and CDR2 as ANQGSEA. CDR3 bases: TGCAGCGTTTCAATGAACACCGGGGAGCTGTTTTTT. It codes for CSVSMNTGELFF.

This clonotype was seen a few times. The chain links TRBV6-2 or TRBV6-3 to TRBJ2-5; a possible D gene is TRBD2 (7 bases). There are 15 residues in the CDR3. Per the germline V gene, CDR1 is MNHEY and CDR2 is SVGEGT. Trimming removed 2 bases at V and 4 bases at J, with 14 bases between. The CDR3 region is CASSYGGGGRETQYF. The DNA of the CDR3 is TGTGCCAGCAGTTACGGGGGGGGCGGTCGAGAGACCCAGTACTTC.